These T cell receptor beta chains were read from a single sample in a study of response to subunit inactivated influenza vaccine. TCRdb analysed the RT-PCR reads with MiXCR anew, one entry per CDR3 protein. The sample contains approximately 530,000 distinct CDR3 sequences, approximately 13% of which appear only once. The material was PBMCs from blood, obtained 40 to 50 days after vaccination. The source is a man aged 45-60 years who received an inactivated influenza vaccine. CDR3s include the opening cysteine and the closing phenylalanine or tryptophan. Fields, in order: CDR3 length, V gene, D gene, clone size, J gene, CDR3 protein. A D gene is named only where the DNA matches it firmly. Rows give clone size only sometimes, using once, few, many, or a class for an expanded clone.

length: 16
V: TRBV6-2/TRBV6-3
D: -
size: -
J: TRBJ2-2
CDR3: CASTPLSRLNTGELFF

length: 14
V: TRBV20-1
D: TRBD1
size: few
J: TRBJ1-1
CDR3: CSAPKGTGNTEAFF

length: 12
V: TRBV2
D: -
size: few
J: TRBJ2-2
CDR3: CASSVPPGELFF

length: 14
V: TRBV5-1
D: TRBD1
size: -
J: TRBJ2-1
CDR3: CASSLGTGADEQFF

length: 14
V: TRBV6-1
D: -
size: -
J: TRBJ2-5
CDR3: CASRPGQLWETQYF

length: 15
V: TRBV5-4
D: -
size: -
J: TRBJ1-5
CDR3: CASSFRDGSNQPQHF

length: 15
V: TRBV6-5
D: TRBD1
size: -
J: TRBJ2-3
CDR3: CASSYRDRGRDTQYF

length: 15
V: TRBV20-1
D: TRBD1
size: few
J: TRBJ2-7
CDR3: CSARVRDRGRNEQYF

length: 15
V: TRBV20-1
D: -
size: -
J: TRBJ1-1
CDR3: CSASTYRNLRDEAFF

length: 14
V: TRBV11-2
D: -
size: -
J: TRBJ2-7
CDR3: CASSLDAGSYEQYF

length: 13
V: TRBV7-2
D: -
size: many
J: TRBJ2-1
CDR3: CASSLQQYNEQFF

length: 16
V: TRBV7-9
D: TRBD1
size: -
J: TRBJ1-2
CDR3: CASSLNQGTGGYGYTF

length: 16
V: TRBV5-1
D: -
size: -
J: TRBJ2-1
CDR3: CASSLGGYRSYNEQFF

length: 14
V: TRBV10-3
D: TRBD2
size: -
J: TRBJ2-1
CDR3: CAIRGREEYNEQFF

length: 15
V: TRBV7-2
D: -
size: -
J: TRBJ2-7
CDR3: CASSLSPSPSYEQYF

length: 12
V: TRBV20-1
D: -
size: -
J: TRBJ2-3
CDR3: CSPASGTDTQYF

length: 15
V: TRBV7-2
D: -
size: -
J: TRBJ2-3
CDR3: CASSLPGGVTDTQYF

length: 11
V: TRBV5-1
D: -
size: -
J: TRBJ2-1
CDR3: CASSPSSEQFF

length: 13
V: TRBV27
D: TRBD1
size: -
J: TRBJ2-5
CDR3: CASSTDRFGTQYF

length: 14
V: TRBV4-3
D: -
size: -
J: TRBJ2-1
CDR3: CASSPAGTYNEQFF

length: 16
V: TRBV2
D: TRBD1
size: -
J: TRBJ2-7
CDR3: CASTLAGKGQGYEQYF

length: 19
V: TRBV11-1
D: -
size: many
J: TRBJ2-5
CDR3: CASSFMNIPREGGEETQYF

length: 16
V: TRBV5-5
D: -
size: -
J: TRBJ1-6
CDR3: CASSLVLAGRNSPLHF

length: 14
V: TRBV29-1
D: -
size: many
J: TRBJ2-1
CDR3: CSVEDSRRVREQFF

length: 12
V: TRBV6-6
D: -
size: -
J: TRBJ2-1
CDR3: CASSYWGNEQFF

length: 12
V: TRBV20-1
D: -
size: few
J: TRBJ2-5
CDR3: CSAQGRGETQYF

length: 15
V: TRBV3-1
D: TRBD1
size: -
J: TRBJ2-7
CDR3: CASSHPGQVVYEQYF

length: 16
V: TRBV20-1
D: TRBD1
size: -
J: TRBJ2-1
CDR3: CSARDVGQGSYNEQFF

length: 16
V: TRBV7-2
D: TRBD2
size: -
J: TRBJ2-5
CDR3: CASSLQAGGLLETQYF

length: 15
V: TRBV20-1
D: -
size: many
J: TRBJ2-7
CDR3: CSARSSREASYEQYF

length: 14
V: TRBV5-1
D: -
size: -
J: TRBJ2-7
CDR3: CASRLATLAYEQYF

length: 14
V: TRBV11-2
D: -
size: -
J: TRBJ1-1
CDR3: CASSFLTGNTEAFF

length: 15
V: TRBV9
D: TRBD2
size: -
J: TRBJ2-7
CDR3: CASSLTGLAGDEQYF

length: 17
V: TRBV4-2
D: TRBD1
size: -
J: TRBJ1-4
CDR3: CASSQFLQGARYEKLFF

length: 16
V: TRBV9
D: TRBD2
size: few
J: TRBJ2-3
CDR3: CASSPWTSGSYDTQYF

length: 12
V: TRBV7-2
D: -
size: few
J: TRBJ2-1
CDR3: CASSYAGYEQFF

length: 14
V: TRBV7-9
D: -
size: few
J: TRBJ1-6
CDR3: CASSHIEGRSPLHF

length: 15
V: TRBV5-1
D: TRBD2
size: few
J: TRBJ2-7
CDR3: CASSWGGDGSYEQYF

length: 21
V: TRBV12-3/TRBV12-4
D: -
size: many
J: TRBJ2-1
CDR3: CASSSPTRLWRAHPSYNEQFF

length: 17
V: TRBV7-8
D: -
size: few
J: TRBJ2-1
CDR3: CASSLARGTGRRNEQFF

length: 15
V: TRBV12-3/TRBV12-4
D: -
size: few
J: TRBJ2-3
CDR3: CASSREALGTDTQYF

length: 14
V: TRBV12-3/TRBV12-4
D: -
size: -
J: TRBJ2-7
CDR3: CASSRPGLLLQQYF

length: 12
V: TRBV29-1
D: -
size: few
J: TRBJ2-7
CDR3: CSVETDTYEQYF

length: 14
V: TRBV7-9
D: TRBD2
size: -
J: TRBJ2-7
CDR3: CASSLIAGASEQYF

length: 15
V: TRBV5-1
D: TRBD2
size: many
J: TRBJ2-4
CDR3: CASSLTSGTKNIQYF

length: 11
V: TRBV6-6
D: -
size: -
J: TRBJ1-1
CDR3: CASSYESEAFF

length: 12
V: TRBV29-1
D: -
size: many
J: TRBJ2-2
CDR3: CSVVGNTGELFF

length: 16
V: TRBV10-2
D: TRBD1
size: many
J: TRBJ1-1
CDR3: CASSERTGYRNTEAFF

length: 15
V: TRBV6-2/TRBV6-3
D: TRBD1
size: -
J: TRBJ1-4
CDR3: CASSYTRQGNEKLFF

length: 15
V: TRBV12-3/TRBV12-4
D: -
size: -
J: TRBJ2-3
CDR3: CASSSGGGGADTQYF

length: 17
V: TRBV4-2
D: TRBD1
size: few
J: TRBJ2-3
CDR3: CASSPKGGQGAEDTQYF